This passage covers 2 T cell receptor beta chains from one sample sequenced in a study of blood T cell repertoires in COVID-19. Here immunoSEQ multiplex PCR was the method, and the copy in TCRdb shows in-frame clones only, minus some. The data show 250,000 to 300,000 clones, over 75% seen once. The sample consisted of peripheral blood. The receptors come from a woman aged 65 to 85 with acute or convalescent COVID-19.

V usage is TRBV9 and J usage is TRBJ2-5; 10 nucleotides line up with TRBD2. Trimming cost V 1 base and J 5 bases; bases outside gene matches: 5. The germline CDR1 and CDR2 sequences are SGDLS and YYNGEE. This CDR3 is 15 amino acids long. This CDR3 reads CASSVSGGAMETQYF. The CDR3 coding sequence is TGTGCCAGCAGCGTAAGCGGGGGGGCTATGGAGACCCAGTACTTC.

The V call is TRBV4-1, the J call TRBJ1-2; unclear D gene. The ends were cut back, 1 base at V and 8 bases at J, with 17 bases in the middle. The CDR3 contains 15 residues. Germline V lookup: CDR1 MGHRA, CDR2 YSYEKL. The CDR3 is CASSQGGQRSRGYTF. The CDR3 nucleotides are TGCGCCAGCAGCCAAGGCGGGCAGAGATCGCGCGGCTACACCTTC.